These 7 T cell receptor beta chains share one sample of origin, sequenced in a study of cytomegalovirus exposure and HLA in healthy donors. The PCR used 60 Vbeta and 13 Jbeta primers. The data were produced by immunoSEQ multiplex PCR, yet TCRdb's version contains in-frame clones alone and is incomplete. Among 95,000 to 100,000 clones listed, 76% were seen once. Sequenced: PBMCs. These receptors were obtained from a man in his forties or fifties in good health and CMV-seronegative.

This chain uses TRBV4-2 with TRBJ2-3; TRBD2 matches 10 bases. The CDR3 runs to 17 residues. Germline V gene lookup returns CDR1 LGHNA and CDR2 YNFKEQ. J was trimmed by 4 bases and V by 4 bases; bases with no gene match: 11. For the CDR3, the DNA is TGTGCCAGCAGCCCGAGGGCCATAGCGGGGGGCCCAGATACGCAGTATTTT. Amino acids: CASSPRAIAGGPDTQYF.

V usage is TRBV7-2 and J usage is TRBJ2-7; perhaps TRBD1 as D (5 bases). The V end lost 5 bases, the J end lost 6 bases, and 14 bases lay between the germline ends. This CDR3 is built from 13 residues. Germline V CDR1 and CDR2: SGHTA, FQGNSA. CDR3 sequence: CASSLYDRIEQYF. CDR3 nucleotides: TGTGCCAGCAGCCTATATGACAGAATCGAGCAGTACTTC.

The chain employs TRBV5-1 and TRBJ2-1; the match to TRBD2 covers 11 bases. J was trimmed by 4 bases and V by 4 bases; bases with no gene match: 7. The germline V gene encodes CDR1 SGHRS and CDR2 YFSETQ. The CDR3 consists of 16 residues. The CDR3 DNA is TGCGCCAGCAGCAGGGGGACTAGCGGAAAATACAATGAGCAGTTCTTC. Its translation: CASSRGTSGKYNEQFF.

The J gene is TRBJ2-5, the V gene TRBV5-4, with 8 bases fitting TRBD2. The tail of the sequence fits TRBJ2-7 better, so the J call may be wrong. The germline gives CDR1 SGHNT, CDR2 YYREEE (reference sequence). This CDR3 is 13 amino acids long. The CDR3 reads CASSRGGGYEQYF. The DNA of the CDR3 is TGTGCCAGCAGCCGGGGGGGCGGCTACGAGCAGTACTTC.

For the CDR3, the DNA is TGTGCCAGCAGTGACCGCGGACGCGGGGGCCGGGAGACCCAGTACTTC. Its translation: CASSDRGRGGRETQYF. The gene calls are TRBV6-1 and TRBJ2-5, with a possible D match to TRBD2 (7 bases). Trimming cost V 3 bases and J 5 bases, with 19 bases left between them. CDR3 size: 16 residues. Germline assignment: CDR1 MNHNS and CDR2 SASEGT.

The chain is built from TRBV5-4 and TRBJ1-2, with 10 bases identical to TRBD1. V shed 0 bases and J 8 bases; nucleotides not matched to a gene: 7. Germline V lookup: CDR1 SGHNT, CDR2 YYREEE (reference sequence). There are 15 residues in the CDR3. CDR3 bases: TGTGCCAGCAGCTTGGGTGACAGGGGGCCCTACGGCTACACCTTC. Translation gives CASSLGDRGPYGYTF.

On this clone: Sequence at one end of the junction differs from germline and may be a read error. The sample carries other DNA sequences with the same CDR3. The J gene is TRBJ2-2, the V gene TRBV7-9; TRBD1 matches 7 bases. The CDR3 spans 15 residues. Per germline, CDR1 SEHNR and CDR2 FQNEAQ (reference sequence). The chain's CDR3 is CSSSLGQRNTGELFF. For the CDR3, the DNA is TGTTCCAGCAGCTTGGGACAGCGGAACACCGGGGAGCTGTTTTTT.